Listed here are 15 T cell receptor beta chains from one sample, sequenced in a study of CD8 T cells in Susac syndrome. With random hexamers, reverse transcription was performed on roughly 0.5 to 1 ug of RNA. One entry per CDR3 protein, called by TCRdb with MiXCR from the immunoSEQ multiplex PCR reads. The sample has hundreds of thousands of distinct CDR3 sequences, approximately 90% seen once; the top ten hold over 0.1%. Sample: CD8+ T cells from PBMCs. These receptors all come from a human donor with multiple sclerosis.

The V gene is TRBV7-9, the J gene TRBJ1-2; TRBD1 is a possible D gene (6 bases). Germline V gene sequence: CDR1 SEHNR, CDR2 FQNEAQ (reference sequence). The V end lost 3 bases, the J end lost 4 bases, and 9 bases lay between the germline ends. The CDR3 is made up of 13 amino acids. The CDR3 region has the DNA TGTGCCAGCAGCTTGACAGGCCCCTATGGCTACACCTTC. Its protein is CASSLTGPYGYTF. The entire variable domain, with the rest obtained from reference TRBV7-9 and TRBJ1-2, is as follows: DTGVSQNPRHKITKRGQNVTFRCDPISEHNRLYWYRQTLGQGPEFLTYFQNEAQLEKSRLLSDRFSAERPKGSFSTLEIQRTEQGDSAMYLCASSLTGPYGYTFGSGTRLTVV.

CDR3 nucleotide sequence: TGTGCCAGCAGCTTACACACCGGGGAGCTGTTTTTT. Amino acids: CASSLHTGELFF. This chain connects TRBV11-3 to TRBJ2-2; no reliable D call. The V and J ends lost 2 bases and 3 bases respectively, with 1 base between them. The germline gives CDR1 SGHNT, CDR2 YENEEA. CDR3 size: 12 residues.

The chain uses TRBV2 and TRBJ1-1; D remains unclear. Per the germline V gene, CDR1 is SNHLY and CDR2 is FYNNEI. The CDR3 sequence is 11 residues long. Deletions cut 8 bases from V and 6 bases from J, with 10 bases between. CDR3 bases: TGTGCCAGCGGAGGGAGCCCTGAAGCTTTCTTT. It specifies CASGGSPEAFF. Filled out from reference TRBV2 and TRBJ1-1, the complete variable domain reads EPEVTQTPSHQVTQMGQEVILRCVPISNHLYFYWYRQILGQKVEFLVSFYNNEISEKSEIFDDQFSVERPDGSNFTLKIRSTKLEDSAMYFCASGGSPEAFFGQGTRLTVV.

This clonotype was counted a single time. The V call is TRBV7-8, the J call TRBJ2-7; D may match TRBD1 or TRBD2 (5 bases each). The CDR3 sequence is 14 residues long. Germline assignment: CDR1 SGHVS and CDR2 FQNEAQ. Trimming stripped 5 bases from V and 3 bases from J, with 14 bases between. CDR3 sequence (DNA): TGTGCCAGCAGCGTCTACGGGGCTGGCTACGAGCAGTACTTC. It specifies CASSVYGAGYEQYF.

The chain combines TRBV13 with TRBJ2-7; D is tentatively TRBD1 or TRBD2 (5 bases each). Germline-derived CDR1 and CDR2 are PRHDT and FYEKMQ (reference sequence). The CDR3 is 13 amino acids. Trimming took off 4 bases at V and 4 bases at J, with 11 bases between the two ends. CDR3 DNA: TGTGCCAGCAGCTCACCGGGACGTTACGAGCAGTACTTC. This encodes CASSSPGRYEQYF. The whole variable domain, remainder taken from reference TRBV13 and TRBJ2-7, is AAGVIQSPRHLIKEKRETATLKCYPIPRHDTVYWYQQGPGQDPQFLISFYEKMQSDKGSIPDRFSAQQFSDYHSELNMSSLELGDSALYFCASSSPGRYEQYFGPGTRLTVT.

The chain links TRBV19 to TRBJ1-2; D unresolved. Per germline, CDR1 LNHDA and CDR2 SQIVND (reference sequence). Trimming removed 5 bases at V and 4 bases at J, with 11 bases between. This CDR3 spans 13 amino acids. CDR3 protein: CASSPGGSYGYTF. The DNA of the CDR3 is TGTGCCAGTAGTCCAGGCGGAAGCTATGGCTACACCTTC.

This chain uses TRBV2 with TRBJ2-7, with 8 bases lining up with TRBD1. This CDR3 has 16 residues. V was clipped by 0 bases and J by 4 bases; unmatched bases: 8. Germline V gene lookup returns CDR1 SNHLY and CDR2 FYNNEI. The CDR3 DNA is TGTGCCAGCAGTGAAGCGTTTGGGACAGGAGAATACGAGCAGTACTTC. The encoded protein is CASSEAFGTGEYEQYF.

V gene TRBV10-1 combines with J gene TRBJ1-2; no definite D call. The length of the CDR3 is 12 residues. Germline CDR1 is WNHNN and CDR2 is SYGVQD (reference sequence). Trimming removed 3 bases at V and 13 bases at J, with 15 bases between. The CDR3 DNA reads TGCGCCAGCAGTGATGAGACCCATGCCCGCACCTTC. Amino acids: CASSDETHARTF.

The genes are TRBV9 and TRBJ1-1; D possibly corresponds to TRBD1 (6 bases). V was cut by 3 bases and J by 6 bases, with 18 bases left in between. The germline V gene encodes CDR1 SGDLS and CDR2 YYNGEE. CDR3 length: 15 amino acids. The CDR3 spells CASSASGGAAAEAFF. CDR3 nucleotides: TGTGCCAGCAGCGCCTCCGGGGGGGCGGCGGCTGAAGCTTTCTTT.

The chain combines TRBV2 with TRBJ1-1; no clear D gene. The CDR3 is 10 amino acids. Germline lookup yields CDR1 SNHLY and CDR2 FYNNEI. Trimming removed 8 bases at V and 11 bases at J, with 12 bases between. CDR3 loop: CASRYTGAFF. In nucleotides, the CDR3 is TGTGCCAGCCGTTACACTGGGGCTTTCTTT.

The V and J genes are TRBV6-2 or TRBV6-3 and TRBJ2-2, with D unclear. Germline CDR1 MNHEY, CDR2 SVGEGT. The CDR3 length is 15 residues. The V end was cut by 4 bases, the J end by 3 bases, with 12 bases between. CDR3 sequence (DNA): TGTGCCAGCAGTTTGGGCAGCATGGACACCGGGGAGCTGTTTTTT. Translated: CASSLGSMDTGELFF.

This clonotype was seen just once. Written as DNA, the CDR3 is TGTGCCAGCAGCTCCGACAGGGAGTACACTGAAGCTTTCTTT. Protein product: CASSSDREYTEAFF. The gene calls are TRBV7-8 and TRBJ1-1; TRBD1 matches at 7 bases. J gave up 3 bases and V 4 bases, and 5 bases lay outside the gene matches. Germline assignment: CDR1 SGHVS and CDR2 FQNEAQ. The CDR3 runs to 14 residues.

This chain joins TRBV6-1 and TRBJ1-1; 8 bases map to TRBD1. The germline V gene encodes CDR1 MNHNS and CDR2 SASEGT. V was clipped by 4 bases and J by 1 base; unmatched bases: 2. There are 14 residues in the CDR3. The CDR3 loop is CASSGTGQNTEAFF. CDR3 nucleotides: TGTGCCAGCAGTGGGACAGGGCAGAACACTGAAGCTTTCTTT.

This chain links TRBV7-9 with TRBJ1-3; weak D call: TRBD1 (6 bases). Germline-derived CDR1 and CDR2 are SEHNR and FQNEAQ (reference sequence). Trimming left V 3 bases short and J 4 bases short, with 13 bases between. The CDR3 extends over 15 amino acids. Here the CDR3 reads CASSFMGAAGNTIYF. Written as DNA, the CDR3 is TGTGCCAGCAGCTTTATGGGGGCAGCCGGAAACACCATATATTTT.

The V and J genes are TRBV5-6 and TRBJ1-1; D remains ambiguous. The CDR3 is 14 residues long. CDR1 and CDR2 (germline): SGHDT, YYEEEE. Trimming cost V 0 bases and J 4 bases, with 10 bases left between them. CDR3 sequence (DNA): TGTGCCAGCAGCTTGGATGGCACAACCACTGAAGCTTTCTTT. Its translation: CASSLDGTTTEAFF.